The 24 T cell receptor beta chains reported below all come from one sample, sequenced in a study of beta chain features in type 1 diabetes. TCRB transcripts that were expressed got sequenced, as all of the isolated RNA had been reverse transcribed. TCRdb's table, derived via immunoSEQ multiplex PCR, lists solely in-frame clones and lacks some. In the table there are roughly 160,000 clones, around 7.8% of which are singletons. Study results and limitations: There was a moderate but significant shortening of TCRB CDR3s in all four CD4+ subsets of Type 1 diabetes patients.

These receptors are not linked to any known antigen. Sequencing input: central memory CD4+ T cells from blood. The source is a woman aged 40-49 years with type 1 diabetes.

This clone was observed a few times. CDR3 in amino acids: CASSRMTGEGGYTF. The CDR3 DNA sequence: TGCGCCAGCAGCCGTATGACAGGGGAAGGTGGCTACACCTTC. The gene calls are TRBV4-1 and TRBJ1-2; 8 bases are a match to TRBD1. V lost 4 bases, J lost 7 bases, and 8 bases stayed unmatched. The CDR3 runs 14 residues. Germline-derived CDR1 and CDR2 are MGHRA and YSYEKL.

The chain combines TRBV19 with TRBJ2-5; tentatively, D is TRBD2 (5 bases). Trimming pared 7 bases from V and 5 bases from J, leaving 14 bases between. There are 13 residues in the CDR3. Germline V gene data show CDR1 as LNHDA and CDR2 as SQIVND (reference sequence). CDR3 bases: TGTGCCAGTAAACTCTCGGGGATGGAGACCCAGTACTTC. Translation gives CASKLSGMETQYF.

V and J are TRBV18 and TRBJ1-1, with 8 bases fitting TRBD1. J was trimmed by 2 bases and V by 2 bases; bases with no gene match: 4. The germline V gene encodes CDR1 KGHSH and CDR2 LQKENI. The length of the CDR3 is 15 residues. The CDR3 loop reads CASSPNGQGNTEAFF. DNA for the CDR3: TGTGCCAGCTCACCAAACGGACAGGGAAACACTGAAGCTTTCTTT.

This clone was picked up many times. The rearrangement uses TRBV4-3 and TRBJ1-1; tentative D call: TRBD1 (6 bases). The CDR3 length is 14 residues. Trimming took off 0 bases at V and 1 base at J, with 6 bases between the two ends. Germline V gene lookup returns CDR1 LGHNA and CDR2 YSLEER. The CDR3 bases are TGCGCCAGCAGCCAAGAGGACAGGAACACTGAAGCTTTCTTT. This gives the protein CASSQEDRNTEAFF.

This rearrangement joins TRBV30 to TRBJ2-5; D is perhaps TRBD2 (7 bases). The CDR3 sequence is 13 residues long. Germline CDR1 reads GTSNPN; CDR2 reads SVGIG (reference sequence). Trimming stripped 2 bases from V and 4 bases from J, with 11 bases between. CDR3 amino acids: CAWSQGGGETQYF. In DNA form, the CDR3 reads TGTGCCTGGAGTCAGGGAGGGGGAGAGACCCAGTACTTC. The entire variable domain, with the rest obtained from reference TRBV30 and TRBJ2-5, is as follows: SQTIHQWPATLVQPVGSPLSLECTVEGTSNPNLYWYRQAAGRGLQLLFYSVGIGQISSEVPQNLSASRPQDRQFILSSKKLLLSDSGFYLCAWSQGGGETQYFGPGTRLLVL.

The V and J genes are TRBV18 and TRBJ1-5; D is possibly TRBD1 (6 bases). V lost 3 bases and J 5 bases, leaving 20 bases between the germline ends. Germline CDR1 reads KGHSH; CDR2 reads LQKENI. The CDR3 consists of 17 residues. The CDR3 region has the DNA TGTGCCAGCTCACCCGACTCTACGACAGGAAGTCATCAGCCCCAGCATTTT. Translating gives CASSPDSTTGSHQPQHF.

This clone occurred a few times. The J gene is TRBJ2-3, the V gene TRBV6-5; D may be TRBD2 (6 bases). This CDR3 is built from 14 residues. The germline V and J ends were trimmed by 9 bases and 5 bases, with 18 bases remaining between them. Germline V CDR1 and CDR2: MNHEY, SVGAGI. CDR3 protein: CASSPRGGRDTQYF. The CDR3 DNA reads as TGTGCCAGTAGCCCCCGAGGAGGGCGAGATACGCAGTATTTT.

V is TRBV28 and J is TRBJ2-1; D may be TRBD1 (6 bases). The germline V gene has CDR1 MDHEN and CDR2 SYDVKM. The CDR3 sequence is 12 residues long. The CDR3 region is CATGQTYNEQFF. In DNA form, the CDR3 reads TGTGCAACAGGACAGACCTACAATGAGCAGTTCTTC.

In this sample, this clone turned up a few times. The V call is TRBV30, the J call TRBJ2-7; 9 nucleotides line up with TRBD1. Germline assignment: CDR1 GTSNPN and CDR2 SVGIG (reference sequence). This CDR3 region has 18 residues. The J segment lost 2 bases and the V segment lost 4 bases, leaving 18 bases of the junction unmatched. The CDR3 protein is CAWIGVPGEWDRAYEQYF. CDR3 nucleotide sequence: TGTGCCTGGATCGGGGTGCCGGGGGAATGGGACAGGGCCTACGAGCAGTACTTC.

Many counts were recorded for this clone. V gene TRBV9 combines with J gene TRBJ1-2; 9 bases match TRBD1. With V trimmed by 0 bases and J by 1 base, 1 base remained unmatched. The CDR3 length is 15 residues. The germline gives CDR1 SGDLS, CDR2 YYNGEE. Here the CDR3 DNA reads TGTGCCAGCAGCGTAGGGACAGGGGATAACTATGGCTACACCTTC. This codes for CASSVGTGDNYGYTF. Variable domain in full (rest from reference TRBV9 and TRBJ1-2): DSGVTQTPKHLITATGQRVTLRCSPRSGDLSVYWYQQSLDQGLQFLIQYYNGEERAKGNILERFSAQQFPDLHSELNLSSLELGDSALYFCASSVGTGDNYGYTFGSGTRLTVV.

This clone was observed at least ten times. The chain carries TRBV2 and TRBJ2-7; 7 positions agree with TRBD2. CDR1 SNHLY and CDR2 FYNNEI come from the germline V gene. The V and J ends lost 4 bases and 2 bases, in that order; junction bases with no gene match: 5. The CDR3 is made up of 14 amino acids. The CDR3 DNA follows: TGTGCCAGCAGTGTCGCTAGCGGAACCTACGAGCAGTACTTC. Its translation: CASSVASGTYEQYF.

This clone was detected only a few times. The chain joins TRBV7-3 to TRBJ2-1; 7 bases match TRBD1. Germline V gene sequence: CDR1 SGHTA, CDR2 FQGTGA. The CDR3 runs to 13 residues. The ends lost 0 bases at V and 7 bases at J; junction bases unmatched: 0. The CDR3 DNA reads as TGTGCCAGCAGCTTAACACAGGGGAATGAGCAGTTCTTC. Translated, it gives CASSLTQGNEQFF.

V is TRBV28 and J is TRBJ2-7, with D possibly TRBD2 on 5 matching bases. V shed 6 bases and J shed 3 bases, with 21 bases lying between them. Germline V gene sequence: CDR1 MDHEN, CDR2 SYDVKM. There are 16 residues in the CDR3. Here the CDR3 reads CASSLSKVRAHYEQYF. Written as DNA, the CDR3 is TGTGCCAGCAGCCTGTCTAAGGTGAGGGCCCACTACGAGCAGTACTTC.

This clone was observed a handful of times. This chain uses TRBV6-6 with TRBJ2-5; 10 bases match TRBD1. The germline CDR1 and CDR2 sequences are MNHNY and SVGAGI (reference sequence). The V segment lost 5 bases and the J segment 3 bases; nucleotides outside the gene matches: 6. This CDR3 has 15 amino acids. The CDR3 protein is CASSPPGTGEETQYF. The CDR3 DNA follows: TGTGCCAGCAGTCCCCCGGGGACAGGGGAAGAGACCCAGTACTTC.

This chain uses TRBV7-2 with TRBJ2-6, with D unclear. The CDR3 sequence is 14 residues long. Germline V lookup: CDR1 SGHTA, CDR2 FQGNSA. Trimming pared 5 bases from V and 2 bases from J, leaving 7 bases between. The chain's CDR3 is CASSQQTGANVLTF. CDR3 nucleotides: TGTGCCAGCAGCCAACAAACTGGGGCCAACGTCCTGACTTTC.

The CDR3 sequence is CASSIDRDQPQHF. The CDR3 DNA sequence: TGTGCCAGCAGCATAGACAGGGACCAGCCCCAGCATTTT. The chain is built from TRBV7-9 and TRBJ1-5, with 7 bases aligning to TRBD1. CDR1 is SEHNR, CDR2 FQNEAQ, per germline (reference sequence). V lost 5 bases, J lost 7 bases, and 5 bases stayed unmatched. CDR3 length: 13 amino acids.

The CDR3 loop is CASSWELAGLYEQYF. Written as DNA, the CDR3 is TGTGCCAGCAGCTGGGAACTAGCGGGCCTCTACGAGCAGTACTTC. V usage is TRBV7-9 and J usage is TRBJ2-7; 9 bases match TRBD2. The germline V gene encodes CDR1 SEHNR and CDR2 FQNEAQ (reference sequence). The CDR3 contains 15 residues. J was trimmed by 3 bases and V by 4 bases; bases with no gene match: 7.

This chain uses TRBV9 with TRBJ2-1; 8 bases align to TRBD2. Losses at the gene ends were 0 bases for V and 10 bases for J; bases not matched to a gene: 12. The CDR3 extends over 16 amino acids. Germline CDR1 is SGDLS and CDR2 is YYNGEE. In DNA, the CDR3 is TGTGCCAGCAGCGTAGCTACCGCGGGAGGATATTCAGAGCAGTTCTTC. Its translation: CASSVATAGGYSEQFF.

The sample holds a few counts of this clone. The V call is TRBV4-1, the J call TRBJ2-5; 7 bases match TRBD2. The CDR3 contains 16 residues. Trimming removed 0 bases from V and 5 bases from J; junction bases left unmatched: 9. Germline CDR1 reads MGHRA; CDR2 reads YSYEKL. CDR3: CASSQEDGGGRETQYF. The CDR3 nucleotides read TGCGCCAGCAGCCAAGAAGACGGGGGAGGGCGGGAGACCCAGTACTTC.

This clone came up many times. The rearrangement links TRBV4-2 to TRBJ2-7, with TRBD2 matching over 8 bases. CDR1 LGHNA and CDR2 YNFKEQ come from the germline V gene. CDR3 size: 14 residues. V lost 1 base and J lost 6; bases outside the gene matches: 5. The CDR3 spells CASSQAGGLSEQYF. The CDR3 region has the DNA TGTGCCAGCAGCCAAGCGGGAGGGTTAAGCGAGCAGTACTTC.

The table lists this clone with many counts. The CDR3 coding sequence is TGTGCCATCAGTGACCTCAGGCAAACTGAAGCTTTCTTT. Its translation is CAISDLRQTEAFF. This chain joins TRBV10-3 and TRBJ1-1, with D unresolved. Between the trimmed V and J ends, which lost 3 bases and 5 bases, there was a span of 10 bases. Germline CDR1 ENHRY, CDR2 SYGVKD. The CDR3 sequence is 13 residues long.

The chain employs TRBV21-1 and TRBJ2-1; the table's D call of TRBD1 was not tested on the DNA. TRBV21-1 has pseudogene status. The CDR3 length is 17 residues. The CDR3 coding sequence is TGTGCCAGCAGCCCTAACAGGGGGCGGGGGGAATACAATGAGCAGTTCTTC. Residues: CASSPNRGRGEYNEQFF.

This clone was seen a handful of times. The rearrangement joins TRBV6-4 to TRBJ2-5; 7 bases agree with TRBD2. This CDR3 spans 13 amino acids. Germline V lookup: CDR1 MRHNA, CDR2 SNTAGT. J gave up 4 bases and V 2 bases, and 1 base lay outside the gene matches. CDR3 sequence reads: CASSDGGGETQYF. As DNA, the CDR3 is TGTGCCAGCAGTGACGGGGGGGGAGAGACCCAGTACTTC.

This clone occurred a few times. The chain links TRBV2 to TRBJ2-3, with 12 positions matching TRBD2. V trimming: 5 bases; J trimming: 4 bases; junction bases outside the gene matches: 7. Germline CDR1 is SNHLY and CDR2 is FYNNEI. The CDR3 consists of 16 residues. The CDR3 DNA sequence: TGTGCCAGCAGTCTAAGACTAGCGGGAGCGTCAGATACGCAGTATTTT. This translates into CASSLRLAGASDTQYF.